These 11 T cell receptor beta chains originate from one sample sequenced in a study of blood T cell repertoires in COVID-19. The assay was immunoSEQ multiplex PCR, and TCRdb's table has in-frame clones only and misses some. Counted here are over 120,000 clones, approximately 89% occurring once; the ten biggest clones make up roughly 1.5%. Sequences were obtained from peripheral blood. The receptors shown here come from a human donor in a cohort sampled during active COVID-19.

The chain couples TRBV21-1 to TRBJ1-1; TRBD1 is taken as the D call from the table, unchecked against the DNA. TRBV21-1 is marked as a pseudogene. This CDR3 contains 15 residues. As DNA, the CDR3 is TGTGCCAGCAGCGATAGGGACAGGGAGAACACTGAAGCTTTCTTT. Its protein product is CASSDRDRENTEAFF.

The genes are TRBV5-1 and TRBJ2-7; unclear D gene. The CDR3 loop spans 14 amino acids. Germline V CDR1 and CDR2: SGHRS, YFSETQ. Trimming removed 2 bases at V and 2 bases at J, with 11 bases between. CDR3 region: CASSFATETYEQYF. The CDR3 coding sequence is TGCGCCAGCAGCTTTGCGACGGAGACCTACGAGCAGTACTTC. The full variable domain, in which reference TRBV5-1 and TRBJ2-7 provide the parts outside the CDR3, is KAGVTQTPRYLIKTRGQQVTLSCSPISGHRSVSWYQQTPGQGLQFLFEYFSETQRNKGNFPGRFSGRQFSNSRSEMNVSTLELGDSALYLCASSFATETYEQYFGPGTRLTVT.

The CDR3 protein is CASSLNTGGTDTQYF. The CDR3 DNA reads TGTGCCAGCAGCTTGAATACAGGGGGCACAGATACGCAGTATTTT. The chain recombines TRBV5-4 with TRBJ2-3; 7 nucleotides match TRBD1. The CDR3 consists of 15 residues. Germline-derived CDR1 and CDR2 are SGHNT and YYREEE (reference sequence). Trimming cost V 1 base and J 1 base; bases outside gene matches: 3.

V and J are TRBV5-1 and TRBJ2-2; D gene uncertain. This CDR3 is built from 14 residues. The germline V and J ends were trimmed by 1 base and 1 base, with 5 bases remaining between them. The germline V gene has CDR1 SGHRS and CDR2 YFSETQ. CDR3 bases: TGCGCCAGCAGCTTGTTACAGAACACCGGGGAGCTGTTTTTT. It specifies CASSLLQNTGELFF.

This clone occurred once. Other DNA sequences within the sample encode an identical CDR3. This sequence joins TRBV5-1 and TRBJ2-1; 7 bases align to TRBD1. This CDR3 comprises 15 residues. CDR1 and CDR2 (germline): SGHRS, YFSETQ. V dropped 0 bases and J dropped 0; count of bases not matched to a gene: 0. The CDR3 DNA reads as TGCGCCAGCAGCTTGGGACAGGGCTCCTACAATGAGCAGTTCTTC. Residues: CASSLGQGSYNEQFF.

The rearrangement uses TRBV18 and TRBJ1-1; 7 nucleotides line up with TRBD1. Losses at the gene ends were 6 bases for V and 1 base for J; bases not matched to a gene: 8. This CDR3 contains 15 residues. Germline CDR1 and CDR2: KGHSH and LQKENI. In DNA form, the CDR3 reads TGTGCCAGCTCGGCTACAGGGGTGGGGAACACTGAAGCTTTCTTT. Its protein product is CASSATGVGNTEAFF.

As to this clone: At one end, the junction sequence differs from germline, possibly due to a read error. The chain couples TRBV7-7 to TRBJ2-3, with 8 bases that match TRBD2. Germline CDR1 is SSHAT and CDR2 is FNYEAQ (reference sequence). The CDR3 totals 16 residues. The CDR3 DNA reads as TGTGCTAGCAGCCCCACTGTGAGCGGGGGCCCAGATACGCAGTATTTT. This translates into CASSPTVSGGPDTQYF.

The V gene is TRBV2, the J gene TRBJ2-5, with 11 bases matching TRBD2. CDR1 and CDR2 from the germline V gene are SNHLY and FYNNEI. J gave up 2 bases and V 5 bases, and 13 bases lay outside the gene matches. The CDR3 extends over 18 amino acids. The CDR3 is CASSHSGGANLDQETQYF. The CDR3 region has the DNA TGTGCCAGCAGTCATAGCGGGGGGGCCAATTTGGATCAAGAGACCCAGTACTTC.

This chain links TRBV5-1 with TRBJ1-1; 7 bases agree with TRBD1. The length of the CDR3 is 14 residues. Germline-derived CDR1 and CDR2 are SGHRS and YFSETQ. The V and J ends lost 4 bases and 0 bases, in that order; junction bases with no gene match: 3. DNA for the CDR3: TGCGCCAGCAGCGGCAGGGGGATGAACACTGAAGCTTTCTTT. This codes for CASSGRGMNTEAFF.

This sequence joins TRBV30 and TRBJ2-7; perhaps TRBD1 as D (6 bases). The V gene lost 4 bases and the J gene lost 3 bases, with 16 bases spanning the gap. This CDR3 spans 14 amino acids. Germline V gene data show CDR1 as GTSNPN and CDR2 as SVGIG (reference sequence). The CDR3 here is CAWTSGTPLYEQYF. The CDR3 DNA sequence: TGTGCCTGGACCTCCGGGACACCTCTCTACGAGCAGTACTTC.

This clone was detected a few times. The chain recombines TRBV7-3 with TRBJ1-6; the match to TRBD1 covers 9 bases. V gave up 5 bases and J gave up 7 bases; unmatched junction bases: 6. The CDR3 consists of 15 residues. From germline, CDR1 is SGHTA and CDR2 FQGTGA. CDR3: CASSAQGARNSPLHF. CDR3 bases: TGTGCCAGCAGCGCACAGGGGGCACGGAATTCACCCCTCCACTTT.